This T cell receptor beta chain emerged from a study of beta chain features in type 1 diabetes. Findings and limits, study-wide: A closer apparent resemblance between naive, central memory and Treg TCRB repertoires was seen in patients than in healthy donors. High TCR expression in some cells could lead to their over-representation in cDNA sequencing. Insertions at VDJ junctions were less frequent in type 1 diabetes patients. These patients also deleted more nucleotides at the same junctions. Researchers report that Type 1 diabetes patients had moderately but significantly shorter TCRB CDR3s across all four CD4+ subsets.

This clone was counted a few times. No antigen is known for it. The germline gives CDR1 GTSNPN, CDR2 SVGIG (reference sequence). CDR3 length: 12 residues. Between the trimmed V and J ends, which lost 0 bases and 4 bases, there was a span of 6 bases. cDNA synthesis used the whole RNA isolate, giving expressed TCRB sequences. Sequenced by immunoSEQ multiplex PCR; TCRdb stores in-frame clones only, minus some. The repertoire includes hundreds of thousands of clones, roughly an eighth of them detected once, and approximately 0.039% sits in the top ten. The receptor's source is a man aged 18-30 years with type 1 diabetes. V and J are TRBV30 and TRBJ1-2; D gene unclear. Material: naive CD4+ T cells from blood. The CDR3 region has the DNA TGTGCCTGGAGTGTTTATGGCTATGGCTACACCTTC. It translates to CAWSVYGYGYTF.